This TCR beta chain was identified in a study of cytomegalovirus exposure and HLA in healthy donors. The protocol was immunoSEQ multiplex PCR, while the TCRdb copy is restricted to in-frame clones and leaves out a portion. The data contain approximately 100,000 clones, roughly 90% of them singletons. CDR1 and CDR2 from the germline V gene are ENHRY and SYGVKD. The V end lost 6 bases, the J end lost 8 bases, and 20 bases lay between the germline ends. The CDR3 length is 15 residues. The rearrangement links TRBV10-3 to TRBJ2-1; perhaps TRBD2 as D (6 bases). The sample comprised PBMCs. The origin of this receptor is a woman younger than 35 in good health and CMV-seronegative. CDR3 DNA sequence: TGTGCCATCAGGGATGGGGCGGGGATTTCCCATGAGCAGTTCTTC. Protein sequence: CAIRDGAGISHEQFF.